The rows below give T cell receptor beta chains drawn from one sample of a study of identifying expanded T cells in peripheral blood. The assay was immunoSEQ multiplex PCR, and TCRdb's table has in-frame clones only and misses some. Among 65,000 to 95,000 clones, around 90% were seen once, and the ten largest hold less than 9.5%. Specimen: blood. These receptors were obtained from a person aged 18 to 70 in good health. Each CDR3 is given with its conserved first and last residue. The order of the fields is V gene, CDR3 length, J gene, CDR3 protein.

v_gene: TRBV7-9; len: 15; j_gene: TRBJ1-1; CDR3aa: CASSLARGPNTEAFF
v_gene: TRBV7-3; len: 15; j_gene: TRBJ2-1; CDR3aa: CASSLGTSGNNEQFF
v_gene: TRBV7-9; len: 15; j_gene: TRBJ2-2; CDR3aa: CASSLGGEGTGELFF
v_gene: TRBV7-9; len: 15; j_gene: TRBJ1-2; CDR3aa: CASSLPRTGEDGYTF
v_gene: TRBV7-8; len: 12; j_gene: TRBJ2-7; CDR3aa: CASSLKSSEQYF
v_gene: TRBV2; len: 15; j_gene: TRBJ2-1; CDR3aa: CARKSAGTTYNEQFF
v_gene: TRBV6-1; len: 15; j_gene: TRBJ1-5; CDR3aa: CASRGQGVSNQPQHF
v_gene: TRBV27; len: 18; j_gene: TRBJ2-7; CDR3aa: CASSPRRLGGGSSYEQYF
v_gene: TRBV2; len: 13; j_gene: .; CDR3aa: CASSAGGQYEQYF
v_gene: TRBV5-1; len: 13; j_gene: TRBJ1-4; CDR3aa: CASQGQAFEKLFF
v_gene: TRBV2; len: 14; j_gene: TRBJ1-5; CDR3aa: CASSDRASNQPQHF
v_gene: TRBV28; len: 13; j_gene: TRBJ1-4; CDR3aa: CASVTRAEEKLFF
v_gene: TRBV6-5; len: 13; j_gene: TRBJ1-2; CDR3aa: CASSYQSGGRGTF
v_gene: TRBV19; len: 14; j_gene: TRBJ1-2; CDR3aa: CASKDRDRGYGYTF
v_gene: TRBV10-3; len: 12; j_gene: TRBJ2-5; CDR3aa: CAASTNGETQYF
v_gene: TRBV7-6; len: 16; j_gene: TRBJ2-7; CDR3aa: CASSSQTGLGAYEQYF
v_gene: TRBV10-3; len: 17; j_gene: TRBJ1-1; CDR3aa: CAISEVGRQGMNTEAFF
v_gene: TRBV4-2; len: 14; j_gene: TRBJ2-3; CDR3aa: CASSQGYNTDTQYF
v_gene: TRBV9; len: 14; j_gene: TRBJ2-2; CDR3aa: CASRGGPNTGELFF
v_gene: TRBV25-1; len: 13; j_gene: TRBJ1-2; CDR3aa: CASRDRGLDGYTF
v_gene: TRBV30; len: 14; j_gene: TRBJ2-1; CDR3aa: CAWSRSTAYNEQFF
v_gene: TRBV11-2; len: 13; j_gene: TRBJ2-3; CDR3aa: CASSLQGSDTQYF
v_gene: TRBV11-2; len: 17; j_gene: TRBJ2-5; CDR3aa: CASTLGPSGSLQETQYF
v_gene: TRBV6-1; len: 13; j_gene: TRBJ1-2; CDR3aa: CASSPQSHYGYTF
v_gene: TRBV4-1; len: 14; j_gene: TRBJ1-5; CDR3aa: CASSQGFPGQPQHF
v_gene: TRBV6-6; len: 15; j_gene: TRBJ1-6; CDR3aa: CASSDSTGDNSPLHF
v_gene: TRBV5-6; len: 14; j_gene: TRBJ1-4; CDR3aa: CASSFWRGNEKLFF
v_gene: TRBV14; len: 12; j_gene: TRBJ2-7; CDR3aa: CASSQERGEQYF
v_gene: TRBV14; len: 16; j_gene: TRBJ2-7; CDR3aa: CASSQGGSGLSYEQYF
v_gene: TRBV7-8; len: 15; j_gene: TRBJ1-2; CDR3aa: CASSNDRSSNYGYTF
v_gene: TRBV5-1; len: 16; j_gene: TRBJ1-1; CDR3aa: CASSLAINRVNTEAFF
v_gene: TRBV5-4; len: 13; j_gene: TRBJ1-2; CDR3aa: CASRDDRAGGYTF
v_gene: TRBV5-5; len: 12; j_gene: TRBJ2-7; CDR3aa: CASSLYLGEQYF
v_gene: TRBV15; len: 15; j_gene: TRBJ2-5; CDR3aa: CATSRDRLEQETQYF
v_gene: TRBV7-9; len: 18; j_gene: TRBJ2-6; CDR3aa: CASSHTGGGSSGANVLTF